This T cell receptor (beta chain) originates from a study of T-cell memory formation after mild COVID-19. TCRdb reprocessed the 5' RACE reads with MiXCR, giving one entry per CDR3 protein. This table holds roughly 340,000 distinct CDR3 sequences, roughly 20% found once. In regard to this clonotype: As yet, its antigen is unknown.

Study conclusions and caveats: Memory cells collected pre-infection included some clones that later responded, suggesting cross-reactive memory joined. Second-wave clones reaching peak frequency on day 37 lacked confirmed SARS-CoV-2 specificity. Those CD4+ clones that contracted were mainly in CM and EM (CD8+ ones in EMRA). Contracting clones, day 15 to 85, had balanced CD4/CD8, and later expanders favored CD4+.

Sequencing was performed on PBMCs or a T cell subset sorted from them (not recorded which). This clonotype was obtained from a man between 18 and 29 years old who had mild COVID-19 (a few samples of this study predate the infection). Cell type and time point are not known.

CDR3 residues: CASSLPRGIGTDTQYF. The CDR3 nucleotides are TGTGCCAGCAGCTTGCCCCGGGGTATAGGCACAGATACGCAGTATTTT. This chain connects TRBV7-9 to TRBJ2-3; D is possibly TRBD2 (5 bases). The CDR3 consists of 16 residues. CDR1 and CDR2 (germline): SEHNR, FQNEAQ (reference sequence). The V end lost 3 bases, the J end lost 1 base, and 14 bases lay between the germline ends.